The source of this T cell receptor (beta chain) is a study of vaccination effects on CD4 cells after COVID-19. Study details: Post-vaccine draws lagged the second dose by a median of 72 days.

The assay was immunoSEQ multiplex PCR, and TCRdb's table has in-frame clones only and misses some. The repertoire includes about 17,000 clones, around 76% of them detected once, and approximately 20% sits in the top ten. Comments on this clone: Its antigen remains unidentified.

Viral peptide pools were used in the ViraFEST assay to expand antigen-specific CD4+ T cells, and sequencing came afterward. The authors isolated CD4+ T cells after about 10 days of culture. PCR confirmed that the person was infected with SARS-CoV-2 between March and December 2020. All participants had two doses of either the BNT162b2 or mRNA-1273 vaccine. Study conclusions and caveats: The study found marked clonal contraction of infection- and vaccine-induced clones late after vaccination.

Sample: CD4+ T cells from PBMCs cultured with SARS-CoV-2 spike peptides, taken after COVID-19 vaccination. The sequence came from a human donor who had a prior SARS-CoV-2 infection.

CDR3 nucleotides: TGTGCCAGCAGCCAAGGAGCGGGTTCGGACTATGGCTACACCTTC. It encodes CASSQGAGSDYGYTF. J is TRBJ1-2 and V is TRBV14; D unresolved. Trimming cost V 1 base and J 3 bases, with 12 bases left between them. Germline loops: CDR1 SGHDN, CDR2 FVKESK. The CDR3 loop spans 15 amino acids.